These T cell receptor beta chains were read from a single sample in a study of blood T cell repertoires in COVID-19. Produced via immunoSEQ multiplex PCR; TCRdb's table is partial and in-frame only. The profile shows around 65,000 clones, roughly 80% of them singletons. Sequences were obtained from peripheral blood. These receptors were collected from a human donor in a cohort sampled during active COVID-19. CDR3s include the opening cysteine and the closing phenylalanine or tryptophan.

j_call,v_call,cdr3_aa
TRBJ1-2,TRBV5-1,CASSLQGSHYGYTF
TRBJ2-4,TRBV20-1,CSASGTGLLAKNIQYF
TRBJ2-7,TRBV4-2,CASSRPGYEQYF
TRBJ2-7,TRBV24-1,CATSETGTRGEQYF
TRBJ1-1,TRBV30,CASTSEQGPRAFF
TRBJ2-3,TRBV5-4,CASSLGVAGDTQYF
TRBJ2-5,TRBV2,CASTLDRGILETQYF
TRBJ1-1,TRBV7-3,CASSWTGGTEAFF
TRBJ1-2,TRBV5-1,CASSSDGQGANYGYTF
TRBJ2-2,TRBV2,CASMVQGYTGELFF
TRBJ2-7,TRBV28,CASSGGGPILEQYF
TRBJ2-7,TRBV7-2,CASSPERGGYEQYF
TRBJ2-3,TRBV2,CASSPDSGTDTQYF
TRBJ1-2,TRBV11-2,CASTPLPNQPMNYGYTF
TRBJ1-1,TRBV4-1,CASSETQTDMNTEAFF
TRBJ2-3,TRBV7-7,CASSRTGKSTDTQYF
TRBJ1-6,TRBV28,CASSFDRASGTFNSPLHF
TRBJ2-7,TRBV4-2,CASSPSHGGSYEQYF
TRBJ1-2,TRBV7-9,CASSLGGASVANYGYTF
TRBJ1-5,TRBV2,CASIRSEEGNQPQHF
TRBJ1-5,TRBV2,CASHGGYSNQPQHF
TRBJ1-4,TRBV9,CASSAPGSANEKLFF